The T cell receptor (beta chain) under discussion was sequenced for a study of T cells after yellow fever vaccination. Study-wide context: Fractions with few cells were prepared using SMART-Seq v4 Ultra Low Input.

Each CDR3 protein is one row after TCRdb ran MiXCR on the 5' RACE reads. The data show about 340,000 distinct CDR3 sequences, roughly an eighth seen once. Germline V gene data show CDR1 as SGHRS and CDR2 as YFSETQ. The CDR3 is 15 residues long. Trimming stripped 4 bases from V and 6 bases from J, with 17 bases between. V usage is TRBV5-1 and J usage is TRBJ2-1, with D possibly TRBD1 on 5 matching bases. The TCR comes from a man aged 18 to 29 who received the YFV17D yellow fever vaccine. Sample: CD4+ T cells sorted from PBMCs, taken 15 days after the yellow fever booster vaccination. The CDR3 DNA is TGCGCCAGCAGCGTTGTCCCAGGGCGCCTCAATGAGCAGTTCTTC. Its protein is CASSVVPGRLNEQFF.